The present T cell receptor (beta chain) was sequenced within a study of glioma-infiltrating T cells (TCRdb year 2016). Background on the whole study: TCR alpha- and beta-chain repertoires were sequenced from glioma tissue, non-neoplastic brain tissue and matched peripheral blood mononuclear cells. Three low-grade glioma patients, roughly eight primary glioblastoma patients, and three non-glioma patients who contributed non-neoplastic brain tissue made up the paired cohort. To gauge divergence between tissue and blood T-cell populations, every tissue-infiltrating repertoire was compared against the peripheral blood repertoire from the same patient.

TCR alpha and beta CDR3 regions were amplified with the iRepertoire nested amplicon-rescue multiplex PCR (arm-PCR) platform from RNA. The input for one-step reverse transcription and amplification was about 95-450 ng of tissue mRNA or PBMC total RNA. Following bead purification, Illumina adapters were added by a secondary multiplex PCR, and the libraries were gel-purified between 200 and 400 bp. Demultiplexing relied on internal 6-nucleotide barcodes carried by the libraries. The libraries were sequenced on an Illumina MiSeq using 2x220 or 2x250 nucleotide paired-end reads. The authors processed their data as follows. FLASH 1.2.11 was used to merge paired reads, and BWA-MEM then aligned the reads to the GRCh37 human genome before TRA and TRB reads were extracted. V and J assignment used an IMGT-derived reference of cassette sequences and CDR3 motifs that included pseudogenes. Three-frame translation of reads was performed, and productive CDR3s were defined as those with a C...FGXG motif and no stop codons. Clonotypes were defined as unique combinations of V-J cassette pair and CDR3 amino acid sequence. Reads were filtered by Hamming distance, thresholded by each sample's sequence error rate in mapped regions. In-frame beta chains were kept once TCRdb had trimmed the public reads at Q25 with fastp and called clones with MiXCR. Every CDR3 protein is listed once, alongside the most common genes and DNA of its rows. The V and J calls shown here were made by TCRdb, not taken from the authors' results. For this sample there are 160,000 or so distinct CDR3 sequences; around 40% appear just once. The ten largest account for about 5.2% of the sample.

According to the germline V gene (reference sequence), CDR1 reads LNHDA and CDR2 reads SQIVND. The CDR3 runs 15 amino acids, cysteine and phenylalanine included. CDR3 DNA only is kept here, 45 bases in frame from base 1. On this clonotype: This clone's antigen is unknown. At one end the junction does not follow the germline gene, possibly because of a read error.

Overall results and qualifications from the work: VJ-independent divergence between tissue and blood was below expectation in non-neoplastic patients but above expectation in all gliomas, especially low-grade gliomas. Tissue and blood shared very few CDR3 sequences, a result attributed to high CDR3 diversity and limited sampling. Group comparisons rested on small numbers: three non-neoplastic, three low-grade glioma and several glioblastoma patients.

The receptor's source is a human donor with low-grade glioma or glioblastoma, undergoing nonglioma brain surgery, or in good health (not recorded which). Sequencing input: glioma tissue, nonneoplastic brain tissue, or PBMCs (not recorded which). Recombination connected TRBV19 to TRBJ2-5, and TRBD2 aligns with 7 junction nucleotides. This receptor has the CDR3 CASSREAGRQESQYF. The DNA reads as follows: TGTGCCAGTTCCCGGGAGGCGGGACGACAAGAGAGCCAGTACTTC. Reference TRBV19 and TRBJ2-5 proteins supply the regions before and after the CDR3; the full variable domain is: DGGITQSPKYLFRKEGQNVTLSCEQNLNHDAMYWYRQDPGQGLRLIYYSQIVNDFQKGDIAEGYSVSREKKESFPLTVTSAQKNPTAFYLCASSREAGRQESQYFGPGTRLLVL.